This T cell receptor beta chain was recovered during a study of blood T cells in healthy people across ages. With a J-beta primer mix and a sample-barcoded 5' primer, a second PCR ran 7 to 11 cycles. Each cDNA was tagged by a template-switch adaptor containing 12 random nucleotides. TCRdb ran MiXCR on the 5' RACE reads and lists one entry per CDR3 protein. The sample lists some 640,000 distinct CDR3 sequences, around half occurring once. Germline assignment: CDR1 SGDLS and CDR2 YYNGEE. CDR3 length equals 15 residues. Drawn from each donor were roughly 10 milliliters of peripheral blood. Sample: blood. The clonotype originates from a woman aged 55-70 years in good health. J is TRBJ2-1 and V is TRBV9; 8 bases match TRBD1. The tail of the sequence fits TRBJ2-7 better, so the J call may be wrong. In DNA, the CDR3 is TGTGCCAGCAGCGTAGGTGGACAGGGCTACAATGAGCAGTACTTC. Translation gives CASSVGGQGYNEQYF.